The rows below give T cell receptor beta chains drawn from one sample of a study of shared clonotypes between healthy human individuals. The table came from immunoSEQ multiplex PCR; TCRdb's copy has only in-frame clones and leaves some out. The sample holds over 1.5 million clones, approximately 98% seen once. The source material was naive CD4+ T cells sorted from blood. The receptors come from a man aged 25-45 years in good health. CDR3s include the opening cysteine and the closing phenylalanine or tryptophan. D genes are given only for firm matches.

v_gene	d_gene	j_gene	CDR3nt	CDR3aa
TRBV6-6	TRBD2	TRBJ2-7	TGTGCCAGCAGTTTTGGGACTAGCGGGACCTACTACGAGCAGTACTTC	CASSFGTSGTYYEQYF
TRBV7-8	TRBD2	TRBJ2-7	TGTGCCAGCAGCCCCACTAGCGGCAGGGCCTACGAGCAGTACTTC	CASSPTSGRAYEQYF
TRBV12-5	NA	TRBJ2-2	TGTGCTAGTGGTCTCGGAACCGGGGAGCTGTTTTTT	CASGLGTGELFF
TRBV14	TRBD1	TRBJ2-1	TGTGCCAGCAGCCAAGCTAGATTGGACGGACAGGACAATGAGCAGTTCTTC	CASSQARLDGQDNEQFF
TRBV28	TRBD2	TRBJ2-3	TGTGCCAGCAGTTTACGAAGCGGGAGGGTATTGGTTACGCAGTATTTT	CASSLRSGRVLVTQYF
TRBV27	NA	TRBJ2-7	TGTGCCAGCAGTTTTAGGAGTAATGCGGGGACTTACTACGAGCAGTACTTC	CASSFRSNAGTYYEQYF
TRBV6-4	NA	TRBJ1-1	TGTGCCAGCAGTGTCCCGTCCAGCCCAAACACTGAAGCTTTCTTT	CASSVPSSPNTEAFF
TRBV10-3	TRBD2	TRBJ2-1	TGTGCCACCGGACTAGCGGGACTCAACAATGAGCAGTTCTTC	CATGLAGLNNEQFF
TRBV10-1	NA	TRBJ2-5	TGCGCCAGCAGTGAGGACTCCCTAGAGACCCAGTACTTC	CASSEDSLETQYF
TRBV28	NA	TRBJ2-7	TGTGCCAGCAGTCGACTTTCAGGGGCTTACTACGAGCAGTACTTC	CASSRLSGAYYEQYF
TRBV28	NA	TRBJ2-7	TGTGCCAGCAGTTCCCCAGTCCCGCTTATACATCTCGGCGAGCAGTACTTC	CASSSPVPLIHLGEQYF
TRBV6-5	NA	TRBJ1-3	TGTGCCAGCAGTGCCAGTATCTCTGGAAACACCATATATTTT	CASSASISGNTIYF
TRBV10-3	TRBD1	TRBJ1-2	TGTGCCATCACCCCGGGACAGGGGGAACCTAACTATGGCTACACCTTC	CAITPGQGEPNYGYTF
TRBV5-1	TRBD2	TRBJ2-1	TGCGCCAGCAGCTTGCGGGGACTAGCGGGGCACAATGAGCAGTTCTTC	CASSLRGLAGHNEQFF
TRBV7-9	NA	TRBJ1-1	TGTGCCAGCAGCTTATTCCAGGGTGATTCTAAGGCTGAAGCTTTCTTT	CASSLFQGDSKAEAFF
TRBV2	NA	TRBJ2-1	TGTGCCAGCACAAGGGACAATGAGCAGTTCTTC	CASTRDNEQFF
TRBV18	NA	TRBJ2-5	TGTGCCAGCTCACCACGCACTAGGACAGCAGGGCTGGGAGAGACCCAGTACTTC	CASSPRTRTAGLGETQYF
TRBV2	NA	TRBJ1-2	TGTGCCAGCAGTTCCTCAGGGTATGGCTACACCTTC	CASSSSGYGYTF
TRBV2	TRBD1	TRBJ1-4	TGTGCCAGCAGGCCGGGACAGGGGGATGAAAAACTGTTTTTT	CASRPGQGDEKLFF
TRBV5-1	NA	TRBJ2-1	TGCGCCAGCAGCTTTTATCTTCCGGGAGTAACCTTCGGCTCCTACAATGAGCAGTTCTTC	CASSFYLPGVTFGSYNEQFF
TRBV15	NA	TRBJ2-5	TGTGCCACCAGCCGACAGGGGAGGGGTTCGGAGACCCAGTACTTC	CATSRQGRGSETQYF
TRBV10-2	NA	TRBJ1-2	TGCGCCAGCAGTGACAGGAATGGCTACACCTTC	CASSDRNGYTF